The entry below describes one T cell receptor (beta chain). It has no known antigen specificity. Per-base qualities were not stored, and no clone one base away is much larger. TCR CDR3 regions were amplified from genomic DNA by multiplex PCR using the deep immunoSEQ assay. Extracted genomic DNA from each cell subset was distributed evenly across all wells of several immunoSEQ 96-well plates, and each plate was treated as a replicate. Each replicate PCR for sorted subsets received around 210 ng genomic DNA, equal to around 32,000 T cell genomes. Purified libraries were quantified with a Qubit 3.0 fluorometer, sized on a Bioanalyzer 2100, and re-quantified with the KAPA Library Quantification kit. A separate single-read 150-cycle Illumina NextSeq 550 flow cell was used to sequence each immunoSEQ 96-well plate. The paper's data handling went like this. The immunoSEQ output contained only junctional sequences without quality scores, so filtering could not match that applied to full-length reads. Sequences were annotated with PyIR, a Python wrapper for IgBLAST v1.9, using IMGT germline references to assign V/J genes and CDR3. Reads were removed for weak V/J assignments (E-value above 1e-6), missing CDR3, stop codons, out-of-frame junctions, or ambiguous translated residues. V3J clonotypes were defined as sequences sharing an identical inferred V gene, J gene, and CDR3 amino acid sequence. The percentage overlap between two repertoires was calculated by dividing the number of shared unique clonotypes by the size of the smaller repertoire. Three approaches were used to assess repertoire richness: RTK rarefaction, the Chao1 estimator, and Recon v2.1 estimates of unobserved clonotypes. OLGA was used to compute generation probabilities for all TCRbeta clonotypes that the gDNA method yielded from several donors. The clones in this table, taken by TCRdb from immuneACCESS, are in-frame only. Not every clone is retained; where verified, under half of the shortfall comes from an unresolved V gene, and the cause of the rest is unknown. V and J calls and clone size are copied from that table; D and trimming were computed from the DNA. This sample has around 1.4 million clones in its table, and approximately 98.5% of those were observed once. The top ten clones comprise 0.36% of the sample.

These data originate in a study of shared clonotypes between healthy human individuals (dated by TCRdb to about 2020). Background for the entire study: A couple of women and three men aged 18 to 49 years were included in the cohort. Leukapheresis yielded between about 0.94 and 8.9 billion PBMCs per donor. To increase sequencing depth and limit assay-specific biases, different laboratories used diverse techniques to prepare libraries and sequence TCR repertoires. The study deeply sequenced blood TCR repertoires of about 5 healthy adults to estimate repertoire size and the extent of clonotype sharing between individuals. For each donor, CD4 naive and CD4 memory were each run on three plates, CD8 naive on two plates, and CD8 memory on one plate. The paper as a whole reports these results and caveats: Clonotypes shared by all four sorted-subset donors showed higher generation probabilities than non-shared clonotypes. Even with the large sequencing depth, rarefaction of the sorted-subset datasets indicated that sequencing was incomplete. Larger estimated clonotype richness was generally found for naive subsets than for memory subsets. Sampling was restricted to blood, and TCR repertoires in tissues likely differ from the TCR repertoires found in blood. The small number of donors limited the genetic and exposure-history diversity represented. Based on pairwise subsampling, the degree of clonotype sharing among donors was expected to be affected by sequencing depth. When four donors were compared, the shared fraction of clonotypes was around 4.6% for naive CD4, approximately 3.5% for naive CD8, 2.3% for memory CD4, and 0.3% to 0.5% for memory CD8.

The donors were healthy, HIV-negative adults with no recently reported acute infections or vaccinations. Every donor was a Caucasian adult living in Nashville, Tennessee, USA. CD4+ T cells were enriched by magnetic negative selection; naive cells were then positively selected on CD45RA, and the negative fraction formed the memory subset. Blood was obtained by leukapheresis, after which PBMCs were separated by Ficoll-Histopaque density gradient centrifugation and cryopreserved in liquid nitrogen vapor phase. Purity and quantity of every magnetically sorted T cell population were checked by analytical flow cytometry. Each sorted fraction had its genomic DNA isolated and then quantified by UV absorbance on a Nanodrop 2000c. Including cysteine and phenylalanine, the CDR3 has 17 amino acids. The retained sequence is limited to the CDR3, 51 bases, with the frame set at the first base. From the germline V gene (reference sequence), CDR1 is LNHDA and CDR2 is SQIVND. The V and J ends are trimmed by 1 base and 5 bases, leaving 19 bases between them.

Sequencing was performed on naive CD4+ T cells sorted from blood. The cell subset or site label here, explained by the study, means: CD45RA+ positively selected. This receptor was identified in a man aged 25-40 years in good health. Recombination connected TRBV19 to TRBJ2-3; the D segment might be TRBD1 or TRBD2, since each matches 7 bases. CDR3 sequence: CASSIASGGIAGDTQYF. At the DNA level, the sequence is TGTGCCAGTAGTATAGCCTCAGGGGGGATAGCGGGAGATACGCAGTATTTT.